These 18 T cell receptor beta chains were sequenced from one sample in a study of T-cell reconstitution after alpha-beta-depleted transplantation in children (dated by TCRdb to between 2015 and 2016). The label giving this sample's treatment or condition can be read as: allogeneic hematopoietic cell transplantation with graft depleted of TCRalphabeta T cells and CD19 B cells. Libraries were prepared through PCR. The sequencer listed for this sample is Illumina HiSeq 2500. TCR library preparation used molecular barcoding, with unique molecular identifiers applied to normalize quantification of the TCRbeta repertoire. TCRdb cleaned the public reads at Q25 with fastp, built clones with MiXCR and kept in-frame beta chains. Rows merge per CDR3 protein into single entries with the most common DNA and genes. For this sample the table gives about 980,000 distinct CDR3 sequences, of which about 31% were detected only once. Over 25% of the sample is in the top ten clones.

The input for sequencing was PBMCs, mostly from graft donor cells, taken 360 days after TCRalphabeta/CD19-depleted stem cell transplant. The receptor set was obtained from a boy younger than two who had a stem cell transplant for SCID, so the T cells may come from the graft donor.

The V gene is TRBV7-8, the J gene TRBJ2-1; D unresolved. The ends were cut back, 5 bases at V and 0 bases at J, with 11 bases in the middle. This CDR3 has 15 amino acids. CDR1 and CDR2 (germline): SGHVS, FQNEAQ. The CDR3, as DNA: TGTGCCAGCAGCAAGACACCCCTCTCCTACAATGAGCAGTTCTTC. Translating it yields CASSKTPLSYNEQFF.

The gene calls are TRBV18 and TRBJ2-1; 9 bases line up with TRBD1. CDR1 is KGHSH and CDR2 is LQKENI in the germline V gene. V was pared by 0 bases and J by 5 bases, with 8 bases of the junction left unmatched. The CDR3 length is 17 residues. The CDR3 DNA sequence: TGTGCCAGCTCACCACCCAGACAGGGGGGAATCGACAATGAGCAGTTCTTC. This sequence encodes CASSPPRQGGIDNEQFF. The variable domain in full, with the rest retrieved from reference TRBV18 and TRBJ2-1, is NAGVMQNPRHLVRRRGQEARLRCSPMKGHSHVYWYRQLPEEGLKFMVYLQKENIIDESGMPKERFSAEFPKEGPSILRIQQVVRGDSAAYFCASSPPRQGGIDNEQFFGPGTRLTVL.

This clonotype has a handful of counts. The chain combines TRBV7-6 with TRBJ2-1; TRBD2 might be the D (7 bases). Trimming left V 5 bases short and J 1 base short, with 15 bases between. From germline, CDR1 is SGHVS and CDR2 FNYEAQ. The length of the CDR3 is 16 residues. CDR3 sequence (DNA): TGTGCCAGCAGCCGAATCGGGGGGCGGTCCTACAATGAGCAGTTCTTC. Residues: CASSRIGGRSYNEQFF.

This clonotype turned up a few times. The chain is built from TRBV29-1 and TRBJ2-7, with D possibly being TRBD1 (6 bases). The germline CDR1 and CDR2 sequences are SQVTM and ANQGSEA. The CDR3 extends over 14 amino acids. V lost 1 base and J lost 2, with 12 bases in between. CDR3 sequence: CSVEVIQGTYEQYF. Written as DNA, the CDR3 is TGCAGCGTTGAAGTAATACAGGGAACCTACGAGCAGTACTTC.

This clonotype was picked up many times. The V gene is TRBV11-2, the J gene TRBJ2-3; perhaps TRBD2 as D (6 bases). V was clipped by 1 base and J by 10 bases, with 12 bases between them. The CDR3 length is 13 residues. Germline lookup yields CDR1 SGHAT and CDR2 FQNNGV. This CDR3 reads CASSLAGEWAQYF. The DNA of the CDR3 is TGTGCCAGCAGCTTAGCGGGGGAGTGGGCGCAGTATTTT.

The chain couples TRBV5-5 to TRBJ2-7, with a weak D call TRBD1 (6 bases). The CDR3 has 16 residues. CDR1 SGHKS and CDR2 YYEKEE come from the germline V gene (reference sequence). Trimming left V 6 bases short and J 3 bases short, with 22 bases between. The DNA of the CDR3 is TGTGCCAGCAACCCACCTTGGGACACTCTAAACTACGAGCAGTACTTC. Amino acid sequence: CASNPPWDTLNYEQYF.

The chain employs TRBV29-1 and TRBJ2-2; TRBD2 agrees at 15 bases. The CDR3 runs 16 residues. The germline V gene has CDR1 SQVTM and CDR2 ANQGSEA. V lost 7 bases, J lost 7 bases, and 10 bases stayed unmatched. The CDR3 DNA is TGCAGCGCTGGACTAGCGGGGGGGCCGGAGGGCGGGGAGCTGTTTTTT. Translation: CSAGLAGGPEGGELFF.

The rearrangement uses TRBV9 and TRBJ2-5; 9 nucleotides line up with TRBD1. Germline values: CDR1 SGDLS, CDR2 YYNGEE. This CDR3 has 15 amino acids. V shed 0 bases, J shed 4 bases, and the junction held 4 bases outside the gene matches. CDR3 nucleotides: TGTGCCAGCAGCGTAGAGGGGACAGGGTCAGAGACCCAGTACTTC. Its translation: CASSVEGTGSETQYF.

The chain joins TRBV29-1 to TRBJ2-1; 11 bases are shared with TRBD2. Germline CDR1 and CDR2: SQVTM and ANQGSEA. CDR3 length: 15 residues. The V segment lost 6 bases and the J segment 4 bases; nucleotides outside the gene matches: 8. The DNA of the CDR3 is TGCAGCGTCCTAATAGCGGGGGGGGAATACAATGAGCAGTTCTTC. Translation gives CSVLIAGGEYNEQFF.

The CDR3 here is CASSLGARVNNSPLHF. The CDR3 DNA is TGTGCCAGCAGCTTAGGGGCCAGGGTGAATAATTCACCCCTCCACTTT. This rearrangement joins TRBV7-9 to TRBJ1-6, with D possibly being TRBD1 (5 bases). CDR1 is SEHNR and CDR2 is FQNEAQ in the germline V gene (reference sequence). This CDR3 has 16 residues. The V end lost 1 base, the J end lost 5 bases, and 12 bases lay between the germline ends.

The chain is built from TRBV7-6 and TRBJ2-6; D remains unclear. This CDR3 has 13 residues. Trimming stripped 5 bases from V and 3 bases from J, with 5 bases between. Germline values: CDR1 SGHVS, CDR2 FNYEAQ. CDR3 in amino acids: CASSIGGANVLTF. The CDR3 coding sequence is TGTGCCAGCAGCATTGGTGGGGCCAACGTCCTGACTTTC.

Only a few counts were recorded for this clonotype. The genes are TRBV4-1 and TRBJ2-7, with 8 bases identical to TRBD1. CDR3 length: 18 residues. Germline values: CDR1 MGHRA, CDR2 YSYEKL. V trimming: 3 bases; J trimming: 6 bases; junction bases outside the gene matches: 19. The CDR3, as DNA: TGCGCCAGCAGCCAGGCCCGGGACAGGTTCCTCAGGTTCGGCGAGCAGTACTTC. It translates to CASSQARDRFLRFGEQYF.

This clonotype was found once. J is TRBJ1-2 and V is TRBV4-2; D is perhaps TRBD1 (6 bases). This CDR3 is 15 amino acids long. In germline, CDR1 is LGHNA, CDR2 YNFKEQ. Trimming took 8 bases from V and 4 from J, leaving 20 bases between them. Written as DNA, the CDR3 is TGTGCCAGCGACCGCGCCTGGGGAGGGGGCTATGGCTACACCTTC. As protein: CASDRAWGGGYGYTF.

The chain joins TRBV20-1 to TRBJ1-1, with 9 nucleotides matching TRBD1. The V gene's germline CDR1 is DFQATT and CDR2 SNEGSKA (reference sequence). J gave up 7 bases and V 0 bases, and 6 bases lay outside the gene matches. The CDR3 is 14 amino acids. CDR3 loop: CSARDRTGVGEAFF. The CDR3 DNA follows: TGCAGTGCTAGAGACCGGACAGGGGTGGGTGAAGCTTTCTTT.

The rearrangement uses TRBV6-5 and TRBJ2-1; D gene uncertain. This CDR3 region has 13 residues. Germline V lookup: CDR1 MNHEY, CDR2 SVGAGI. Trimming cost V 8 bases and J 2 bases, with 10 bases left between them. The CDR3 region has the DNA TGTGCCAGCCGACACCCTCCCTACAATGAGCAGTTCTTC. Its protein product is CASRHPPYNEQFF.

This clonotype was recorded a few times. The chain uses TRBV7-9 and TRBJ2-7, with D uncertain. V was cut by 6 bases and J by 4 bases, with 16 bases left in between. This CDR3 is built from 14 residues. From germline, CDR1 is SEHNR and CDR2 FQNEAQ (reference sequence). CDR3 DNA sequence: TGTGCCAGCAGTAGCCCCGGTGGTATTTACGAGCAGTACTTC. Translating it yields CASSSPGGIYEQYF.

This clonotype was found a few times. The V and J genes are TRBV9 and TRBJ2-7; weak D call: TRBD2 (7 bases). The germline gives CDR1 SGDLS, CDR2 YYNGEE. V was shortened by 4 bases and J by 0 bases, with 17 bases between the two germline ends. This CDR3 spans 16 amino acids. The CDR3: CASSRGGGPSSYEQYF. CDR3 coding DNA: TGTGCCAGCAGCCGGGGAGGGGGGCCCAGCTCCTACGAGCAGTACTTC.

The V and J genes are TRBV12-3 or TRBV12-4 and TRBJ2-7; a possible D gene is TRBD1 (6 bases). Trimming left V 3 bases short and J 5 bases short, with 14 bases between. CDR3 length: 14 residues. The CDR3 is CASSFWLTGHEQYF. In DNA, the CDR3 is TGTGCCAGCAGTTTTTGGCTGACAGGCCACGAGCAGTACTTC.